The 27 T cell receptor beta chains given below trace back to one sample, sequenced in a study of cytomegalovirus exposure and HLA in healthy donors. Vbeta (60) and Jbeta (13) primers were used in the PCR. TCRdb's copy holds only in-frame clones and misses some; the assay was immunoSEQ multiplex PCR. Among over 75,000 clones listed, approximately 80% were seen once. Source material: PBMCs. The receptors come from a woman in her sixties in good health and CMV-seronegative.

V usage is TRBV6-1 and J usage is TRBJ2-7; perhaps TRBD1 as D (5 bases). Trimming stripped 2 bases from V and 2 bases from J, with 13 bases between. This CDR3 region has 15 residues. Germline V gives CDR1 MNHNS, CDR2 SASEGT. Here the CDR3 reads CASSELTGTTYEQYF. CDR3 bases: TGTGCCAGCAGTGAACTAACAGGAACAACCTACGAGCAGTACTTC.

This chain uses TRBV5-6 with TRBJ1-1; 7 positions agree with TRBD1. The CDR3 has 15 residues. The germline gives CDR1 SGHDT, CDR2 YYEEEE. J was trimmed by 2 bases and V by 3 bases; bases with no gene match: 7. This CDR3 is CASSWEDRPNTEAFF. CDR3 nucleotide sequence: TGTGCCAGCAGCTGGGAGGACAGGCCAAACACTGAAGCTTTCTTT.

This rearrangement joins TRBV10-2 to TRBJ2-3; D is possibly TRBD2 (6 bases). This CDR3 contains 19 residues. V lost 0 bases and J lost 1, with 20 bases in between. Germline V lookup: CDR1 WSHSY, CDR2 SAAADI. The CDR3 DNA sequence: TGCGCCAGCAGTGAGTCGAACACTGGGACTCTACGTCGCACAGATACGCAGTATTTT. Encoded protein: CASSESNTGTLRRTDTQYF.

V gene TRBV4-3 combines with J gene TRBJ2-7; the match to TRBD1 covers 9 bases. Germline assignment: CDR1 LGHNA and CDR2 YSLEER. J lost 0 bases, V lost 4 bases, and 7 bases had no gene match. This CDR3 has 16 residues. The CDR3 region is CASSLLADRGSYEQYF. In DNA, the CDR3 is TGCGCCAGCAGCCTCTTGGCGGACAGGGGCTCCTACGAGCAGTACTTC.

J is TRBJ1-5 and V is TRBV5-6; 7 nucleotides align to TRBD1. V gave up 3 bases and J gave up 4 bases; unmatched junction bases: 7. This CDR3 spans 15 amino acids. Germline V gene sequence: CDR1 SGHDT, CDR2 YYEEEE. CDR3 nucleotide sequence: TGTGCCAGCAGCTCGCGGACAGGATGGAATCAGCCCCAGCATTTT. Translated: CASSSRTGWNQPQHF.

This rearrangement joins TRBV11-2 to TRBJ2-3, with D tentatively TRBD2 (5 bases). CDR3 length equals 11 residues. V lost 5 bases, J lost 6 bases, and 6 bases lay in between. The germline CDR1 and CDR2 sequences are SGHAT and FQNNGV. The CDR3 sequence: CASSPGDTQYF. CDR3 sequence (DNA): TGTGCCAGCAGCCCGGGGGATACGCAGTATTTT.

This clone was counted a single time. This chain connects TRBV5-4 to TRBJ2-5; D is perhaps TRBD2 (6 bases). V was clipped by 2 bases and J by 1 base, with 12 bases between them. CDR1 and CDR2 (germline): SGHNT, YYREEE (reference sequence). The CDR3 spans 15 residues. The CDR3 loop reads CASSLPGARQETQYF. The CDR3 bases are TGTGCCAGCAGCTTACCGGGAGCCCGCCAAGAGACCCAGTACTTC.

The chain couples TRBV6-1 to TRBJ2-3, with 9 bases that match TRBD1. Trimming cost V 7 bases and J 1 base; bases outside gene matches: 6. The CDR3 totals 15 residues. Germline lookup yields CDR1 MNHNS and CDR2 SASEGT. The CDR3 DNA follows: TGTGCCAGCACCGAGGGGGACAGGGGCACAGATACGCAGTATTTT. Translating it yields CASTEGDRGTDTQYF.

The gene calls are TRBV4-1 and TRBJ1-2, with D unclear. This CDR3 is built from 14 residues. Trimming removed 0 bases from V and 4 bases from J, with 9 bases in between. Per the germline V gene, CDR1 is MGHRA and CDR2 is YSYEKL. The CDR3 nucleotides are TGCGCCAGCAGCCAAGAGCCTAATCTCTATGGCTACACCTTC. Protein sequence: CASSQEPNLYGYTF.

This clone was observed a handful of times. The chain uses TRBV28 and TRBJ2-7; D may be TRBD1 (6 bases). The CDR3 length is 15 residues. Germline CDR1 is MDHEN and CDR2 is SYDVKM. Trimming pared 5 bases from V and 2 bases from J, leaving 16 bases between. CDR3 sequence reads: CASSAHRDSTYEQYF. In DNA, the CDR3 is TGTGCCAGCAGTGCCCACAGGGATTCCACCTACGAGCAGTACTTC.

The table lists this clone with a count of one. The chain uses TRBV25-1 and TRBJ2-1; no clear D. CDR1 is MGHDK and CDR2 is SYGVNS in the germline V gene. There are 11 residues in the CDR3. The V gene lost 3 bases and the J gene lost 6 bases, with 3 bases spanning the gap. The chain's CDR3 is CASSDRNEQFF. The DNA for the CDR3 is TGTGCCAGCAGTGACCGCAATGAGCAGTTCTTC.

This chain connects TRBV30 to TRBJ2-7, with D possibly being TRBD1 (5 bases). The CDR3 is 12 residues long. V lost 2 bases and J 5 bases, leaving 10 bases between the germline ends. Germline V CDR1 and CDR2: GTSNPN, SVGIG (reference sequence). CDR3 protein: CAWSQGKNEQYF. The CDR3 region has the DNA TGTGCCTGGAGTCAGGGTAAGAACGAGCAGTACTTC.

CDR3 protein: CASSSADRELGGYTF. The CDR3 DNA is TGTGCCAGCAGCTCGGCGGACAGGGAGCTTGGTGGCTACACCTTC. This chain connects TRBV5-6 to TRBJ1-2, with TRBD1 identical over 8 bases. The germline V gene has CDR1 SGHDT and CDR2 YYEEEE. The CDR3 totals 15 residues. The ends lost 3 bases at V and 7 bases at J; junction bases unmatched: 11. Together with reference TRBV5-6 and TRBJ1-2, the CDR3 gives the full variable domain: DAGVTQSPTHLIKTRGQQVTLRCSPKSGHDTVSWYQQALGQGPQFIFQYYEEEERQRGNFPDRFSGHQFPNYSSELNVNALLLGDSALYLCASSSADRELGGYTFGSGTRLTVV.

In this sample, this clone turned up a few times. V usage is TRBV9 and J usage is TRBJ2-1; TRBD1 aligns across 9 bases. V dropped 0 bases and J dropped 6; count of bases not matched to a gene: 4. Germline V CDR1 and CDR2: SGDLS, YYNGEE. There are 15 residues in the CDR3. CDR3 in DNA: TGTGCCAGCAGCGTAGCGGGACAGGGTTCCAATGAGCAGTTCTTC. Residues: CASSVAGQGSNEQFF.

In this sample, this clone turned up a few times. The genes are TRBV10-3 and TRBJ2-7, with TRBD1 matching over 8 bases. Germline V gene lookup returns CDR1 ENHRY and CDR2 SYGVKD. The CDR3 runs 15 residues. V shed 0 bases, J shed 4 bases, and the junction held 5 bases outside the gene matches. The CDR3 coding sequence is TGTGCCATCAGTGAGTCCGGGACAGGTGCGTACGAGCAGTACTTC. It encodes CAISESGTGAYEQYF.

DNA for the CDR3: TGTGCCAGCAGCACCGGGACAGGGCCTTTCGGCGAGCAGTACTTC. Its translation: CASSTGTGPFGEQYF. This sequence joins TRBV28 and TRBJ2-7, with 9 bases matching TRBD1. The V segment lost 6 bases and the J segment 6 bases; nucleotides outside the gene matches: 12. The CDR3 runs to 15 residues. Germline CDR1 and CDR2: MDHEN and SYDVKM.

CDR3 region: CASSLMGRGTQYF. DNA of the CDR3: TGTGCCAGCAGTTTAATGGGGAGAGGGACCCAGTACTTC. The chain links TRBV27 to TRBJ2-5, with D tentatively TRBD2 (5 bases). CDR1 is MNHEY and CDR2 is SMNVEV in the germline V gene (reference sequence). V lost 2 bases to trimming and J lost 7 bases, with 11 bases between them. The CDR3 spans 13 residues.

Details on this clone: Mismatch with germline at one junction end may stem from a read error. The V gene is TRBV6-5, the J gene TRBJ1-2; the D gene is possibly TRBD1 (6 bases). Germline V lookup: CDR1 MNHEY, CDR2 SVGAGI. The CDR3 consists of 14 residues. CDR3 sequence reads: CASSPTGFPYGYAF. The CDR3 DNA sequence: TGTGCCAGCAGTCCTACAGGGTTCCCCTATGGCTACGCCTTC.

The rearrangement joins TRBV5-6 to TRBJ2-6; TRBD1 matches at 7 bases. Trimming took 4 bases from V and 0 from J; bases not matched to a gene: 7. Per the germline V gene, CDR1 is SGHDT and CDR2 is YYEEEE. There are 17 residues in the CDR3. Written as DNA, the CDR3 is TGTGCCAGCAGCCGGGGACAGTTGATCTCTGGGGCCAACGTCCTGACTTTC. Amino acid sequence: CASSRGQLISGANVLTF.

The chain employs TRBV7-2 and TRBJ2-5; D is perhaps TRBD2 (7 bases). Germline CDR1 is SGHTA and CDR2 is FQGNSA. Trimming took off 5 bases at V and 5 bases at J, with 21 bases between the two ends. The CDR3 consists of 16 residues. CDR3 sequence: CASSAEGGPRGETQYF. The CDR3 DNA follows: TGTGCCAGCAGCGCAGAGGGGGGGCCGAGGGGGGAGACCCAGTACTTC.

The chain couples TRBV28 to TRBJ2-5, with D possibly TRBD2 on 7 matching bases. Germline V gene lookup returns CDR1 MDHEN and CDR2 SYDVKM. This CDR3 spans 15 amino acids. With 8 bases removed from V and 11 bases from J, the gap between germline ends came to 27 bases. CDR3 coding DNA: TGTGCCAGCGCCCTGGCGGGGGCCTCGGCCGGTCGTCAGTACTTC. Its translation is CASALAGASAGRQYF. Based on the CDR3 plus reference TRBV28 and TRBJ2-5, the full variable domain is DVKVTQSSRYLVKRTGEKVFLECVQDMDHENMFWYRQDPGLGLRLIYFSYDVKMKEKGDIPEGYSVSREKKERFSLILESASTNQTSMYLCASALAGASAGRQYFGPGTRLLVL.

This chain links TRBV5-6 with TRBJ2-1; TRBD2 agrees at 8 bases. The trim removed 5 bases at V and 2 bases at J, leaving 9 bases unmatched. CDR1 and CDR2 from the germline V gene are SGHDT and YYEEEE. CDR3 length: 16 amino acids. As DNA, the CDR3 is TGTGCCAGCAGAGCTTTCCCGGGACTAGCCTACAATGAGCAGTTCTTC. Its translation: CASRAFPGLAYNEQFF.

The rearrangement joins TRBV19 to TRBJ2-3; D ambiguous. CDR3 length: 14 residues. The germline V gene encodes CDR1 LNHDA and CDR2 SQIVND (reference sequence). The V gene lost 8 bases and the J gene lost 1 base, with 13 bases spanning the gap. The CDR3: CASGPSPRTDTQYF. CDR3 sequence (DNA): TGTGCCAGTGGCCCTTCTCCCCGCACAGATACGCAGTATTTT. Full variable domain (outside the CDR3, taken from reference TRBV19 and TRBJ2-3): DGGITQSPKYLFRKEGQNVTLSCEQNLNHDAMYWYRQDPGQGLRLIYYSQIVNDFQKGDIAEGYSVSREKKESFPLTVTSAQKNPTAFYLCASGPSPRTDTQYFGPGTRLTVL.

This rearrangement joins TRBV10-3 to TRBJ1-2; 7 bases are shared with TRBD1. J gave up 7 bases and V 6 bases, and 8 bases lay outside the gene matches. This CDR3 spans 13 amino acids. Germline lookup yields CDR1 ENHRY and CDR2 SYGVKD. CDR3 nucleotide sequence: TGTGCCATCAGCCCTGGACAGGAAAGTGGCTACACCTTC. Protein product: CAISPGQESGYTF.

The chain uses TRBV6-1 and TRBJ2-5; 8 bases agree with TRBD2. The V segment lost 1 base and the J segment 4 bases; nucleotides outside the gene matches: 8. Germline CDR1 is MNHNS and CDR2 is SASEGT. This CDR3 contains 16 residues. CDR3 residues: CASSEVWREVGETQYF. The CDR3 DNA follows: TGTGCCAGCAGTGAAGTTTGGCGGGAGGTGGGAGAGACCCAGTACTTC.

The chain recombines TRBV27 with TRBJ1-2; 9 bases align to TRBD1. Germline CDR1 MNHEY, CDR2 SMNVEV (reference sequence). V lost 7 bases, J lost 2 bases, and 8 bases stayed unmatched. CDR3 length: 15 residues. The CDR3 spells CASTPGQGRNYGYTF. DNA for the CDR3: TGTGCCAGCACCCCCGGACAGGGGAGGAACTATGGCTACACCTTC.

The chain has TRBV18 and TRBJ1-1; D ambiguous. CDR3 length: 14 residues. The V end was cut by 0 bases, the J end by 0 bases, with 5 bases between. Germline values: CDR1 KGHSH, CDR2 LQKENI. The CDR3 protein is CASSPPRVNTEAFF. The CDR3 coding sequence is TGTGCCAGCTCACCACCGAGGGTGAACACTGAAGCTTTCTTT.